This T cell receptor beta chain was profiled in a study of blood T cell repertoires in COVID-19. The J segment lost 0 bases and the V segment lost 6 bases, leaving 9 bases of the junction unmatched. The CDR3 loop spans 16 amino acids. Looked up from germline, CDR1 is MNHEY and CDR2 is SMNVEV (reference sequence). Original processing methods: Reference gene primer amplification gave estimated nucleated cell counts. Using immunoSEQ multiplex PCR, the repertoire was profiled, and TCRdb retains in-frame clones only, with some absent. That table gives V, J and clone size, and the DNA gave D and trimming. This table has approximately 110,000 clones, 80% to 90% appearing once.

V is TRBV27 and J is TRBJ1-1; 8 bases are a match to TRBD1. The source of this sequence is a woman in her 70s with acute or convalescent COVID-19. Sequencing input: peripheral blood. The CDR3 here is CASSGAGQVMNTEAFF. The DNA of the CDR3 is TGTGCCAGCAGCGGGGCGGGACAGGTCATGAACACTGAAGCTTTCTTT.